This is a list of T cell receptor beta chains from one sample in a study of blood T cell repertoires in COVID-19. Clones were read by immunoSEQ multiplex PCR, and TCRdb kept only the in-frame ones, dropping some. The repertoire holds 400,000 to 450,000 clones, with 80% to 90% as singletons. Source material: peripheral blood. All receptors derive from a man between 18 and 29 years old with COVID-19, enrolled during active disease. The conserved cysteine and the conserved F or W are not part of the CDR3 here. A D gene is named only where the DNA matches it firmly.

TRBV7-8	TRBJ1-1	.	ASSLSRRVTEAF
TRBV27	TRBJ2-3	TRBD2	ASSSRTSSTDTQY
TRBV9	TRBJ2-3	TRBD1	ASSVDQGAEDTQY
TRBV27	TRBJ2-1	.	ASSLAASFYNEQF
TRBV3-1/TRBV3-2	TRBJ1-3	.	ASSLRGTRGSSGNTIY
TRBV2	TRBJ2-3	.	ASSELSQGTDTQY
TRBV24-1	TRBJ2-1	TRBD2	ATSAGGFINEQF
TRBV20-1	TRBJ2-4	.	SASKNIQY
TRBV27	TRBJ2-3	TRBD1	ASLGTGMETRTDTQY
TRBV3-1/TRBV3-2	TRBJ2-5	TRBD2	ASSQDLAGEETQY
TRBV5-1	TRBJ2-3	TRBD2	ASSLVRGLAADTQY
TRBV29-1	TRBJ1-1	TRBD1	SVADRVNTEAF
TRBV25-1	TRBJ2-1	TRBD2	ASSGLAGGMTSYNEQF
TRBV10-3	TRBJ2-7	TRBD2	ATTSTSSYEQY